This T cell receptor (beta chain) originates from a study of blood T cell repertoires in COVID-19. Study summary: Material from acute and convalescent COVID-19 was sourced from the United States, Italy and Spain. Sample material is recorded as cDNA or gDNA derived from T cells, B-cell-depleted T cells, or PBMCs.

Authors' data handling: Amplification from reference gene primers served as the basis for estimated nucleated cell counts. The protocol was immunoSEQ multiplex PCR, while the TCRdb copy is restricted to in-frame clones and leaves out a portion. D and trimming come from the DNA, and the V and J calls and clone size come from that table. The sample lists under 150,000 clones, 84% occurring once. The CDR3 runs to 16 residues. Germline values: CDR1 SGHRS, CDR2 YFSETQ. With 1 base removed from V and 2 bases from J, the gap between germline ends came to 12 bases. This receptor was identified in a woman in her sixties with acute or convalescent COVID-19. This chain connects TRBV5-1 to TRBJ2-2; perhaps TRBD1 as D (5 bases). Material: peripheral blood. The DNA for the CDR3 is TGCGCCAGCAGCTTGTCCGTGACAGCAAACACCGGGGAGCTGTTTTTT. Protein product: CASSLSVTANTGELFF.